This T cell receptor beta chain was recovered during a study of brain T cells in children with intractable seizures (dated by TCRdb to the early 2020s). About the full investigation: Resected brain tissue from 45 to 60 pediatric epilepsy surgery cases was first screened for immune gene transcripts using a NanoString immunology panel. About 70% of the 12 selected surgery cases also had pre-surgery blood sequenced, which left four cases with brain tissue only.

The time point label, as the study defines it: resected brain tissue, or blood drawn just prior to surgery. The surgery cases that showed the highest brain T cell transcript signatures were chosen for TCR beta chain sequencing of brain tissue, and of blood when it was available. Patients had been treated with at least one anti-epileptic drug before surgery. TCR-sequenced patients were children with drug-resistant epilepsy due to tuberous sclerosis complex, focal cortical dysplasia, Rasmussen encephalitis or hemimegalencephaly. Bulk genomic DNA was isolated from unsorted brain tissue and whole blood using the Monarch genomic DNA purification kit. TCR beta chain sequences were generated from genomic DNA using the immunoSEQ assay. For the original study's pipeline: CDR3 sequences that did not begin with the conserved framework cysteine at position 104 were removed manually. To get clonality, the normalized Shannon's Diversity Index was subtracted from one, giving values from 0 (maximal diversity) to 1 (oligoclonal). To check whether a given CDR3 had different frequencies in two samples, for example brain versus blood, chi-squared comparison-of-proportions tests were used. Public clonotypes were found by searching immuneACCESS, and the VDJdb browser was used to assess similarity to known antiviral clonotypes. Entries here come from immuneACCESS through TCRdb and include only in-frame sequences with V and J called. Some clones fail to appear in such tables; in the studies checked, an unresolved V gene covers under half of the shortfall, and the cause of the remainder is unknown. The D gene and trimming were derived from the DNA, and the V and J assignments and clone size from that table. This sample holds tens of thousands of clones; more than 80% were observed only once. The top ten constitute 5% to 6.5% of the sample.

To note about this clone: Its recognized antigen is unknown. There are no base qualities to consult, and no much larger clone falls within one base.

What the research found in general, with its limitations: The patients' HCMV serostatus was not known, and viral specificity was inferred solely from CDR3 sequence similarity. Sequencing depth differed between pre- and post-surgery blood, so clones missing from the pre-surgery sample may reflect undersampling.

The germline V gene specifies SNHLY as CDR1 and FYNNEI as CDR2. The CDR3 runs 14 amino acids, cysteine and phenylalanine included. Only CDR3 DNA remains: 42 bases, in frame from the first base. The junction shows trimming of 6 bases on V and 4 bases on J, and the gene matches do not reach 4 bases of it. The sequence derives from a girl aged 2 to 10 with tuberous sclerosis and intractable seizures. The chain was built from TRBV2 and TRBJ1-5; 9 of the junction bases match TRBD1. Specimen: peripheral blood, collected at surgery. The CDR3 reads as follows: CASSGQGWNQPQHF. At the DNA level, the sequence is TGTGCCAGCAGCGGACAGGGGTGGAATCAGCCCCAGCATTTT.